This paragraph covers one TCR beta chain sequence. Its antigen remains unidentified. The V and J ends lost 0 bases and 5 bases respectively, with 14 bases between them. The CDR3 is made up of 15 amino acids. Germline lookup yields CDR1 MNHEY and CDR2 SVGAGI. The table came from immunoSEQ multiplex PCR; TCRdb's copy has only in-frame clones and leaves some out. The sample yields about 150,000 clones, over 80% seen once. These data originate in a study of T cell responses to AZD1222 COVID-19 vaccine. General study results and limits: Nearly half of spike-specific TCRs reportedly go after variant regions that carry no mutations. Baseline serology detected seropositivity in only five or six AZD1222 recipients. The CD4 TCRs associated with vaccination extended across spike and predominated at 160-218 and 743-854.

Second-dose timings of about 4 or about 12 weeks were pooled. V usage is TRBV6-5 and J usage is TRBJ2-7, with D unclear. This TCR derives from an adult who received the AZD1222 COVID-19 vaccine. The sequences come from peripheral blood, collected 28 days after the second AZD1222 dose. CDR3 bases: TGTGCCAGCAGTTACTCCGGCATAGGTAGCAACGAGCAGTACTTC. Its translation is CASSYSGIGSNEQYF.